These 22 T cell receptor beta chains were all obtained from the same sample, sequenced in a study of cytomegalovirus exposure and HLA in healthy donors. Sequencing was performed with immunoSEQ multiplex PCR; in TCRdb, only in-frame clones are kept and a portion is missing. There are roughly 170,000 clones in the sample; 80% to 85% occur only once, and 2.5% to 3.5% lies in the top ten. The material sequenced was PBMCs. The source of these receptors is a woman between 18 and 29 years old in good health and CMV-seropositive.

The chain couples TRBV6-5 to TRBJ2-3; 7 positions agree with TRBD1. V dropped 6 bases and J dropped 0; count of bases not matched to a gene: 6. There are 15 residues in the CDR3. Germline assignment: CDR1 MNHEY and CDR2 SVGAGI. The CDR3 sequence: CASRSGQDSTDTQYF. In DNA, the CDR3 is TGTGCCAGCAGGTCCGGACAGGATAGCACAGATACGCAGTATTTT.

This clone was observed a handful of times. The genes are TRBV4-1 and TRBJ1-2; D is ambiguous. CDR1 is MGHRA, CDR2 YSYEKL, per germline. V was pared by 3 bases and J by 1 base, with 9 bases between. The CDR3 extends over 14 amino acids. The CDR3 nucleotides read TGCGCCAGCAGCCAGGGAGGGAGTAACTATGGCTACACCTTC. Translated, it gives CASSQGGSNYGYTF.

The chain joins TRBV5-5 to TRBJ1-2; 11 nucleotides align to TRBD1. Looked up from germline, CDR1 is SGHKS and CDR2 is YYEKEE (reference sequence). This CDR3 contains 15 residues. V was clipped by 0 bases and J by 4 bases; unmatched bases: 2. CDR3 in DNA: TGTGCCAGCAGCTTGGGGACAGGGGGCCTCTATGGCTACACCTTC. Protein sequence: CASSLGTGGLYGYTF.

The CDR3 DNA reads TGTGCCAGCAGAGCCCCCGGGACAGGACGGTCCTACGAGCAGTACTTC. Residues: CASRAPGTGRSYEQYF. V is TRBV6-6 and J is TRBJ2-7, with 8 bases matching TRBD1. Losses at the gene ends were 6 bases for V and 1 base for J; bases not matched to a gene: 11. The CDR3 totals 16 residues. Germline assignment: CDR1 MNHNY and CDR2 SVGAGI (reference sequence).

The DNA of the CDR3 is TGTGCCAGCAGGGAAACACCGGCTAGAGGGGAGACCCAGTACTTC. This encodes CASRETPARGETQYF. This chain joins TRBV2 and TRBJ2-5; a possible D gene is TRBD2 (5 bases). The V and J ends lost 6 bases and 5 bases respectively, with 19 bases between them. The germline V gene has CDR1 SNHLY and CDR2 FYNNEI. The CDR3 covers 15 residues.

This clone was seen just once. The chain employs TRBV10-3 and TRBJ2-7; no clear D. CDR1 is ENHRY, CDR2 SYGVKD, per germline. Trimming pared 6 bases from V and 4 bases from J, leaving 7 bases between. The CDR3 totals 11 residues. The CDR3 nucleotides read TGTGCCATCAGCCCCACTTACGAGCAGTACTTC. This translates into CAISPTYEQYF.

This clone occurred a few times. The chain carries TRBV2 and TRBJ1-1; a possible D gene is TRBD1 (6 bases). Germline assignment: CDR1 SNHLY and CDR2 FYNNEI. This CDR3 spans 15 amino acids. V dropped 3 bases and J dropped 3 bases, with 14 bases sitting between them. CDR3 DNA: TGTGCCAGCAGTGAGGCAGGGGTGACGGACACTGAAGCTTTCTTT. Amino acid sequence: CASSEAGVTDTEAFF.

The chain carries TRBV5-1 and TRBJ2-1; D remains ambiguous. V gave up 0 bases and J gave up 0 bases, with 10 bases separating them. The CDR3 is 16 residues long. CDR1 is SGHRS and CDR2 is YFSETQ in the germline V gene. CDR3 region: CASSLVRGDSYNEQFF. CDR3 nucleotides: TGCGCCAGCAGCTTGGTTCGCGGCGACTCCTACAATGAGCAGTTCTTC.

The rearrangement links TRBV6-5 to TRBJ1-1, with a weak D call TRBD1 (6 bases). Trimming took off 5 bases at V and 5 bases at J, with 15 bases between the two ends. Germline V gene data show CDR1 as MNHEY and CDR2 as SVGAGI. The length of the CDR3 is 14 residues. This chain's CDR3 is CASSQTRGWTEAFF. The CDR3 DNA reads TGTGCCAGCAGTCAGACCAGGGGTTGGACTGAAGCTTTCTTT.

V gene TRBV6-1 combines with J gene TRBJ1-3; D uncertain. Germline-derived CDR1 and CDR2 are MNHNS and SASEGT. Trimming removed 6 bases from V and 8 bases from J, with 11 bases in between. CDR3 length: 12 residues. CDR3 sequence (DNA): TGTGCCAGCAGGCCGGACTTTGACACCATATATTTT. Protein: CASRPDFDTIYF.

A few counts support this clone. The J gene is TRBJ1-5, the V gene TRBV19, with D maybe TRBD1 (5 bases). The CDR3 extends over 16 amino acids. The ends were cut back, 6 bases at V and 3 bases at J, with 18 bases in the middle. In germline, CDR1 is LNHDA, CDR2 SQIVND (reference sequence). The CDR3 sequence: CASSNSGRTHNQPQHF. The CDR3 DNA is TGTGCCAGTAGCAACTCGGGCAGGACACACAATCAGCCCCAGCATTTT.

This clone was counted many times. The chain couples TRBV15 to TRBJ2-1; possibly TRBD2 for D (5 bases). From germline, CDR1 is LNHNV and CDR2 YYDKDF (reference sequence). V lost 0 bases and J lost 8, with 11 bases in between. The CDR3 length is 14 residues. The CDR3 reads CATSRDRIGDEQFF. CDR3 bases: TGTGCCACCAGCAGAGATCGCATCGGGGATGAGCAGTTCTTC.

This sequence joins TRBV5-6 and TRBJ2-1; D call uncertain. V gave up 4 bases and J gave up 7 bases, with 6 bases separating them. The length of the CDR3 is 11 residues. CDR1 is SGHDT and CDR2 is YYEEEE in the germline V gene. The CDR3, as DNA: TGTGCCAGCAGCGTCACTAATGAGCAGTTCTTC. Translating it yields CASSVTNEQFF.

The chain links TRBV6-1 to TRBJ2-3, with TRBD1 matching 9 bases. Germline CDR1 is MNHNS and CDR2 is SASEGT. CDR3 length: 15 residues. Germline trimming cut 9 bases from V and 4 bases from J; bases unmatched to any gene: 11. CDR3 in amino acids: CASGDGTGRSDTQYF. The DNA of the CDR3 is TGTGCCAGTGGGGACGGGACAGGGAGGTCAGATACGCAGTATTTT.

CDR3 sequence: CASMGQGGTGELFF. For the CDR3, the DNA is TGCGCCAGCATGGGACAGGGGGGCACCGGGGAGCTGTTTTTT. V and J are TRBV10-2 and TRBJ2-2, with 11 positions matching TRBD1. The germline gives CDR1 WSHSY, CDR2 SAAADI. V shed 7 bases, J shed 4 bases, and the junction held 2 bases outside the gene matches. The CDR3 length is 14 residues.

This chain connects TRBV28 to TRBJ1-5, with unresolved D. This CDR3 has 15 residues. Germline CDR1 MDHEN, CDR2 SYDVKM. Trimming cost V 7 bases and J 1 base, with 14 bases left between them. DNA for the CDR3: TGTGCCAGCACTAGGAGCGGTGGAAGCAATCAGCCCCAGCATTTT. Protein: CASTRSGGSNQPQHF.

This chain links TRBV9 with TRBJ2-1; unclear D gene. Trimming took 0 bases from V and 0 from J, leaving 7 bases between them. Per germline, CDR1 SGDLS and CDR2 YYNGEE. The CDR3 loop spans 15 amino acids. The CDR3 DNA is TGTGCCAGCAGCGTAGATGAGCCCTCCTACAATGAGCAGTTCTTC. Amino acid sequence: CASSVDEPSYNEQFF.

This clone was seen ten or more times. This chain links TRBV25-1 with TRBJ1-2; tentative D call: TRBD1 (6 bases). CDR3 length: 14 amino acids. V was clipped by 8 bases and J by 8 bases, with 21 bases between them. Germline CDR1 MGHDK, CDR2 SYGVNS. The CDR3 loop is CASSTRTDPRGYTF. The CDR3, as DNA: TGTGCCAGCTCGACACGGACAGACCCTAGAGGCTACACCTTC.

The chain couples TRBV2 to TRBJ2-5; TRBD2 aligns across 8 bases. CDR1 and CDR2 from the germline V gene are SNHLY and FYNNEI. This CDR3 has 14 residues. After removal of 6 bases from V and 7 bases from J, the junction contained 10 bases not matched to a gene. The CDR3 loop reads CASSESGGGGTQYF. The CDR3 DNA reads as TGTGCCAGCAGCGAAAGCGGGGGCGGTGGGACCCAGTACTTC.

The chain joins TRBV15 to TRBJ2-7, with D possibly TRBD1 on 5 matching bases. The CDR3 extends over 14 amino acids. Germline CDR1 is LNHNV and CDR2 is YYDKDF (reference sequence). V gave up 5 bases and J gave up 1 base, with 12 bases separating them. The CDR3 here is CATSPSGSSYEQYF. The CDR3 DNA reads TGTGCCACCAGCCCGTCAGGGTCTTCCTACGAGCAGTACTTC.

V is TRBV7-2 and J is TRBJ2-7, with TRBD1 identical over 7 bases. J gave up 3 bases and V 1 base, and 6 bases lay outside the gene matches. This CDR3 comprises 15 residues. CDR1 and CDR2 from the germline V gene are SGHTA and FQGNSA. The CDR3, as DNA: TGTGCCAGCAGCTTAGGAGCGGACAGGTACTACGAGCAGTACTTC. Its protein product is CASSLGADRYYEQYF.

The chain joins TRBV6-4 to TRBJ1-2; maybe TRBD1 (6 bases). The germline CDR1 and CDR2 sequences are MRHNA and SNTAGT. V was pared by 11 bases and J by 3 bases, with 25 bases between. The CDR3 loop spans 16 amino acids. This chain's CDR3 is CAPTPPGNGGDYGYTF. The CDR3 bases are TGTGCCCCCACCCCGCCTGGAAATGGGGGCGACTATGGCTACACCTTC.